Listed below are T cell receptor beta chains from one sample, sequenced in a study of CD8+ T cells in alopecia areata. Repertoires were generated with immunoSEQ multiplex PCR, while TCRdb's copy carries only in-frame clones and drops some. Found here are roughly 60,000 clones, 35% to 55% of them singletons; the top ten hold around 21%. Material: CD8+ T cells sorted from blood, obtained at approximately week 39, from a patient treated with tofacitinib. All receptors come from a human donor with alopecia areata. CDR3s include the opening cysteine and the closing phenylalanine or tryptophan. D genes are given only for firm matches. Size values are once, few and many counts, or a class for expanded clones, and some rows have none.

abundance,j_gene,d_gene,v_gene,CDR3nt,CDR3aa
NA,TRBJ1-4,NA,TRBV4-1,TGCGCCAGCAGCCCACGGGACATACGAAATGAAAAACTGTTTTTT,CASSPRDIRNEKLFF
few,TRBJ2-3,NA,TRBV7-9,TGTGCCAGCAGCCTTGGACCAGATACGCAGTATTTT,CASSLGPDTQYF
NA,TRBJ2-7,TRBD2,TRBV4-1,TGCGCCAGCAGCCAAGTCGGATTAGCGGGATCCTACGAGCAGTACTTC,CASSQVGLAGSYEQYF
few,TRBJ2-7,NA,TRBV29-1,TGCAGCGTCGTTTCACGGGGAGAGCAGTACTTC,CSVVSRGEQYF
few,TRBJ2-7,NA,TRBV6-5,TGTGCCAGCAGTTACTCGAGGGTCCGCGAGCAGTACTTC,CASSYSRVREQYF
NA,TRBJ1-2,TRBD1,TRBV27,TGTGCCAGCAGTTTTGGTCCCGGGACAGGGAACTATGGCTACACCTTC,CASSFGPGTGNYGYTF
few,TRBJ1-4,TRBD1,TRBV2,TGTGCCAGCAGCGCCCGGGACAGGGGAACTAATGAAAAACTGTTTTTT,CASSARDRGTNEKLFF
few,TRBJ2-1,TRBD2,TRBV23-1,TGCGCCAGCAGCCAAGGGGCTAGCGGGACAGACAATGAGCAGTTCTTC,CASSQGASGTDNEQFF
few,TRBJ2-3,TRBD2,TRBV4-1,TGCGCCAGCAGCAGCGGGTTCGGGGGGTACACAGATACGCAGTATTTT,CASSSGFGGYTDTQYF
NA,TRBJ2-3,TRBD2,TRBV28,TGTGCCAGCAGTTCGCCGCCCCGGACTAGCGGGAACACAGATACGCAGTATTTT,CASSSPPRTSGNTDTQYF
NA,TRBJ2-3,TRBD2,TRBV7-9,TGTGCCAGCAGCTCCGGGACTAAAGATACGCAGTATTTT,CASSSGTKDTQYF
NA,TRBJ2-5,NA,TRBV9,TGTGCCAGCAGCGTAGCGAGGGCGTCCCAAGAGACCCAGTACTTC,CASSVARASQETQYF
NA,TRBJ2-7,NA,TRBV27,TGTGCCAGCAGTTTGGGGGTCGAGCAGTACTTC,CASSLGVEQYF
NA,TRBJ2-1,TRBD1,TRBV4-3,TGCGCCAGCAGCCGATCCGCGGACAGGGGCGACAATGAGCAGTTCTTC,CASSRSADRGDNEQFF
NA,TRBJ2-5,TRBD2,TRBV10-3,TGTGCCATCAGTGGTACTATTTTAGCGGGAGGGCCGGTGGAGACCCAGTACTTC,CAISGTILAGGPVETQYF
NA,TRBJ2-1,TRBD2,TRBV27,TGTGCCAGCACATCCGGGACTAGCGGGAGGAATGAGCAGTTCTTC,CASTSGTSGRNEQFF
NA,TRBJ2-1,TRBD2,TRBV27,TGTGCCAGCGGACTAGCTAATGAGCAGTTCTTC,CASGLANEQFF
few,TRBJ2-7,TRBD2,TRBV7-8,TGTGCCAGCAGCCCCCGGACTAGCGGGAGCCCAGACGAGCAGTACTTC,CASSPRTSGSPDEQYF
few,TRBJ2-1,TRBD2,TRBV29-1,TGCAGCGTTGAAGAGCCGGGACTAGCCTACACGTCCTACAATGAGCAGTTCTTC,CSVEEPGLAYTSYNEQFF
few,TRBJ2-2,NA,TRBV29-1,TGCAGCGTTGAAAAGGGTCTAGTGGGCGGGGAGCTGTTTTTT,CSVEKGLVGGELFF
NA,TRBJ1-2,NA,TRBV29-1,TGCAGCGTTGAAGGAGAGAACTATGGCTACACCTTC,CSVEGENYGYTF
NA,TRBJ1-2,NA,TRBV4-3,TGCGCCAGCAGCCAAGACAGGATCTCCAACTATGGCTACACCTTC,CASSQDRISNYGYTF
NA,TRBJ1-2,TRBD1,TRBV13,TGTGCCAGCAGCTCCCAGGGGGCAGTCTATGGCTACACCTTC,CASSSQGAVYGYTF
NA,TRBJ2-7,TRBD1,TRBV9,TGTGCCAGCAGCGCGGGGACAGGGGCTGGCGACGAGCAGTACTTC,CASSAGTGAGDEQYF
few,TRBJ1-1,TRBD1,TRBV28,TGTGCCAGCAGTTTGACAGGGTCTATGAACACTGAAGCTTTCTTT,CASSLTGSMNTEAFF
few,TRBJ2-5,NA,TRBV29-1,TGCAGCGTTGAAGATGTCCCTCCAGGGTTCGGACAAGAGACCCAGTACTTC,CSVEDVPPGFGQETQYF
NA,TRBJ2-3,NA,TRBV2,TGTGCCAGCACCGAGGGCGGTCTCGGGGACGGTACGCAGTATTTT,CASTEGGLGDGTQYF
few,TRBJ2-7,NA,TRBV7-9,TGTGCCAGCAGTGAGTTATACGAGCAGTACTTC,CASSELYEQYF
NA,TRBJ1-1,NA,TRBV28,TGTGCCAGCAGTTGGGGGGGCACTGAAGCTTTCTTT,CASSWGGTEAFF
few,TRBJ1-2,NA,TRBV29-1,TGCAGCGTTGCACAGGATAACTATGGCTACACCTTC,CSVAQDNYGYTF
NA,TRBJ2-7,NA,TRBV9,TGTGCCAGCAGCTTACACCGTGACCGGTCCTACGAGCAGTACTTC,CASSLHRDRSYEQYF
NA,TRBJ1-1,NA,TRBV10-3,TGTGCCATCAGCACCGAGGGGAACACTGAAGCTTTCTTT,CAISTEGNTEAFF